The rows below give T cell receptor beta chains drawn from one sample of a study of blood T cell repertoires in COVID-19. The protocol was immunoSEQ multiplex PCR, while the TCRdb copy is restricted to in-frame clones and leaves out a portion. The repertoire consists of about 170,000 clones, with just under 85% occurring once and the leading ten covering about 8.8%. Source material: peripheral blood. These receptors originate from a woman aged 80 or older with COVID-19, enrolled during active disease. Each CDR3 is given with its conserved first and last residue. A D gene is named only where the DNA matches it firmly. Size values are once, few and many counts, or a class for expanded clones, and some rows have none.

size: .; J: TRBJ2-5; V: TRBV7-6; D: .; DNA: TGTGCCAGCAGCTTAACACTAGCCCAGACCCAGTACTTC; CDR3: CASSLTLAQTQYF
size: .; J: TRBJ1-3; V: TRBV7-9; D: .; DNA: TGTGCCAGCAGCGCCTACGGGGGAAACTCTGGAAACACCATATATTTT; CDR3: CASSAYGGNSGNTIYF
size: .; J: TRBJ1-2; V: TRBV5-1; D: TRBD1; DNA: TGCGCCAGCAGCCTAGGGGACAGAAATAATAACTATGGCTACACCTTC; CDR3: CASSLGDRNNNYGYTF
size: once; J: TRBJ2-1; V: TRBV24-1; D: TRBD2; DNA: TGTGCCACCAGTGCCGCGGGAGGGAGTTCCTACAATGAGCAGTTCTTC; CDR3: CATSAAGGSSYNEQFF
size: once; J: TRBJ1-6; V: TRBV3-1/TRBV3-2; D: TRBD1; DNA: TGTGCCAGCAGCCCACAGGGGCAGGCTTATAATTCACCCCTCCACTTT; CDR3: CASSPQGQAYNSPLHF
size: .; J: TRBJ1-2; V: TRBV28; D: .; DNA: TGTGCCAGCAGCGCCAGGGGAGCCGCTAACTATGGCTACACCTTC; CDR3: CASSARGAANYGYTF
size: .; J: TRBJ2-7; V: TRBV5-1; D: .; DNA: TGCGCCAGCAGCTTGGACTACTACGAGCAGTACTTC; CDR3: CASSLDYYEQYF
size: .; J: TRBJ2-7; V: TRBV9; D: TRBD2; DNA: TGTGCCAGCAGCCCCTGGACTAGCGGGAGTGAAGAGCAGTACTTC; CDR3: CASSPWTSGSEEQYF
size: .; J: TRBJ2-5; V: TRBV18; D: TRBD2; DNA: TGTGCCAGCTCACCATCCCCATCTAGCGGAGGGGAGACCCAGTACTTC; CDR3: CASSPSPSSGGETQYF
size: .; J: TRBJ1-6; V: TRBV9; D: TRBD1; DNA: TGTGCCAGCAGCGAGGGGACAGGGGGTGTCCTGCCCCTCCACTTT; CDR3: CASSEGTGGVLPLHF
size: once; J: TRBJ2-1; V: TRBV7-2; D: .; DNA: TGTGCCAGCACAAGCTCCCTCTCCAATGAGCAGTTCTTC; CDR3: CASTSSLSNEQFF
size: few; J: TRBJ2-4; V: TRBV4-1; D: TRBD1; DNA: TGCGCCAGCAGCCAGTCCCCTACACAGGGGGAAATAGCCAAAAACATTCAGTACTTC; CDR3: CASSQSPTQGEIAKNIQYF
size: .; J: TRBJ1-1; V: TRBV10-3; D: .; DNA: TGTGCCATCAGTATTCCTGGAGGGGAGGCTTTCTTT; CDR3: CAISIPGGEAFF
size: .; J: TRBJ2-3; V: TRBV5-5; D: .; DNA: TGTGCCAGCAGCTTGGGGCCCACCGTGACTAGGGGCACAGATACGCAGTATTTT; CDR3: CASSLGPTVTRGTDTQYF
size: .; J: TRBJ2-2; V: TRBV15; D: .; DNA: TGTGCCACCCGGAACACCGGGGAGCTGTTTTTT; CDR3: CATRNTGELFF
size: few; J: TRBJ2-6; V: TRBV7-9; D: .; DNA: TGTGCCAGCAGCTTAGCTGGGAGTTACTCTGGGGCCAACGTCCTGACTTTC; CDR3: CASSLAGSYSGANVLTF
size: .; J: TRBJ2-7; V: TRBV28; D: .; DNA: TGTGCCAGCAGTTTAAACCCCTCGCGGGAGCAGTACTTC; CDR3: CASSLNPSREQYF
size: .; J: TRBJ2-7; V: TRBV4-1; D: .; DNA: TGCGCCAGCAGCCGTCCCGGGGGGCCGCTTGGCGAGCAGTACTTC; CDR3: CASSRPGGPLGEQYF
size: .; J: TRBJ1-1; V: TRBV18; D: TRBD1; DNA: TGTGCCAGCTCACCCCGACAGGGAACGAACACTGAAGCTTTCTTT; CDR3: CASSPRQGTNTEAFF
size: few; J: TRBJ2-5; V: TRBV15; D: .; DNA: TGTGCCACCACGCAGACTTACCAAGAGACCCAGTACTTC; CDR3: CATTQTYQETQYF
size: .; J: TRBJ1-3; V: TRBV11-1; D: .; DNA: TGTGCCAGCAGCTTAAGACAGACGACTGGAAACACCATATATTTT; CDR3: CASSLRQTTGNTIYF
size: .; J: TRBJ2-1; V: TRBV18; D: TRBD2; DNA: TGTGCCAGCTCACCCAAGGGCGCGGGGGGCAGCCTCCGGGAGCAGTTCTTC; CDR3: CASSPKGAGGSLREQFF
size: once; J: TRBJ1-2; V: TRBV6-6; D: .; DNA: TGTGCCAGCAGCCCGGACAGAAGTTATGGCTACACCTTC; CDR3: CASSPDRSYGYTF
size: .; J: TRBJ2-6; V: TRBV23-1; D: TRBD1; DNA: TGCGCCAGCAGTCAACATTGGACAGGGGTAAATGGGGCCAACGTCCTGACTTTC; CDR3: CASSQHWTGVNGANVLTF
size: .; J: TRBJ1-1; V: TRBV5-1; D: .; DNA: TGCGCCAGCAGCTTGGACGGACTTGAAGCTTTCTTT; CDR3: CASSLDGLEAFF
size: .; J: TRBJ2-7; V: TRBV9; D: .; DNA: TGTGCCAGCAGCGTATCGCGGTACTCGAGCTCCTACGAGCAGTACTTC; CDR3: CASSVSRYSSSYEQYF
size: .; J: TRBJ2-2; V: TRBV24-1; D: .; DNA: TGTGCCACCAGTGATTTTGGGCGGGCTGCGAACACCGGGGAGCTGTTTTTT; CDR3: CATSDFGRAANTGELFF
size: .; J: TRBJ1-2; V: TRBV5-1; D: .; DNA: TGCGCCAGCAGCTTGGGAGGTCGGTCAATGGATGGCTACACCTTC; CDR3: CASSLGGRSMDGYTF
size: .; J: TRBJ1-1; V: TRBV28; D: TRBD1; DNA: TGTGCCAGCAGGACATACAGGGGGCTCGGCACTGAAGCTTTCTTT; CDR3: CASRTYRGLGTEAFF
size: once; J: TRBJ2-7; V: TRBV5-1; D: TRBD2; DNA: TGCGCCAGCAGCTTAGGAGCGGGAGACTACGAGCAGTACTTC; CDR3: CASSLGAGDYEQYF
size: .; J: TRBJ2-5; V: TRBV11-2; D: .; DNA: TGTGCCAGCAGCCGGGACATAGAAGAGACCCAGTACTTC; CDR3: CASSRDIEETQYF
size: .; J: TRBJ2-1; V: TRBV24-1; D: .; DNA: TGTGCCACCAGTGCAAGGGGTCTAGCGAACAATGAGCAGTTCTTC; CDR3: CATSARGLANNEQFF
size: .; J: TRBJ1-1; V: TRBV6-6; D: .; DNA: TGTGCCAGCAGTTACCCGGGGGGGGGCACTGAAGCTTTCTTT; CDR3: CASSYPGGGTEAFF
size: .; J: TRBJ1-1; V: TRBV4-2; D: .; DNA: TGTGCCAGCAGCCAAGCCCCCGGGCTCGGGGGGAACACTGAAGCTTTCTTT; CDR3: CASSQAPGLGGNTEAFF
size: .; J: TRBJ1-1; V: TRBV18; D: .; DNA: TGTGCCAGCTCACCAGGGGGGGATACTGAAGCTTTCTTT; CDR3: CASSPGGDTEAFF
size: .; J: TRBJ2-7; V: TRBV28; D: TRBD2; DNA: TGTGCCAGCAGGTACAGCGGGACTTCCTCCCACGAGCAGTACTTC; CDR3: CASRYSGTSSHEQYF
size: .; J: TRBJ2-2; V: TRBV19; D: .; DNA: TGTGCCAGTAGTATAGACTCCTTCGGGGAGCTGTTTTTT; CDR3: CASSIDSFGELFF
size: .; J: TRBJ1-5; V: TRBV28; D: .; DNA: TGTGCCAGCAGTTTTTTCGATCAGGGTCAGGAGCCCCAGCATTTT; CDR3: CASSFFDQGQEPQHF
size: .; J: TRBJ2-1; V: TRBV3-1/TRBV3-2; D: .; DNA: TGTGCCAGCAGCCAAGTGGGAGTTGAGCAGTTCTTC; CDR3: CASSQVGVEQFF
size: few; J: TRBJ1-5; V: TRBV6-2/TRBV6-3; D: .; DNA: TGTGCCAGCAGCGTGAGGTATAGCAATCAGCCCCAGCATTTT; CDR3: CASSVRYSNQPQHF
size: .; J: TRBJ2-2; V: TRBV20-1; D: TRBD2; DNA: TGCAGTGCTAGTGCGGGACTAGCGGGGGGGTTGACCGGGGAGCTGTTTTTT; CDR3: CSASAGLAGGLTGELFF
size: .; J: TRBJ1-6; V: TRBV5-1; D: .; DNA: TGCGCCAGCTCCCCCGGGAGGGACTCCTATAATTCACCCCTCCACTTT; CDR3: CASSPGRDSYNSPLHF
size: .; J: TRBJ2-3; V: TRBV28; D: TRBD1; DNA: TGTGCCAGCAGTAGACAGGGGGTAGCAGATACGCAGTATTTT; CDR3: CASSRQGVADTQYF
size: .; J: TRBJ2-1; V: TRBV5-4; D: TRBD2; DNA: TGTGCCAGCAGCTTGGAGCGGGGGGTTTCCTACAATGAGCAGTTCTTC; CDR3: CASSLERGVSYNEQFF
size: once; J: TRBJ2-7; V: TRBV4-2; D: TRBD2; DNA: TGTGCCAGCAGCCACTTGTCAGGACTAGCGGGAGCTGAGCAGTACTTC; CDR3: CASSHLSGLAGAEQYF
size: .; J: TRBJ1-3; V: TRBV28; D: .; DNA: TGTGCCAGCAGTCCGCCCCGGACAAACTCTGGAAACACCATATATTTT; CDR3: CASSPPRTNSGNTIYF
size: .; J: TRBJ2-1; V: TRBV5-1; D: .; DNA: TGCGCCAGCAGGGTATACCTAACCTACAATGAGCAGTTCTTC; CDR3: CASRVYLTYNEQFF
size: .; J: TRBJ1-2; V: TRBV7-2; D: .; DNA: TGTGCCAGCAGCTTAGAACGGTCCTATGGCTACACCTTC; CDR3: CASSLERSYGYTF
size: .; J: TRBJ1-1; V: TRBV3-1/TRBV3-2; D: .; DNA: TGTGCCAGCAGCCAAGATCCGGCTGAAGCTTTCTTT; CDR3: CASSQDPAEAFF
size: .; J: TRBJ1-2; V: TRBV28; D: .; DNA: TGTGCCAGCAGTTTCCCCGGGGAGAGAGTCTATGGCTACACCTTC; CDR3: CASSFPGERVYGYTF
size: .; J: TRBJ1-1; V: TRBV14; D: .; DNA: TGTGCCAGCAGCCAAGAGGGTCCGGGTTGGCACACTGAAGCTTTCTTT; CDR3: CASSQEGPGWHTEAFF
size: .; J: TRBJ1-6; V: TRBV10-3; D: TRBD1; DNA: TGTGCCATCAGGCATGACAGGGTGGTAGATTCACCCCTCCACTTT; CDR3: CAIRHDRVVDSPLHF
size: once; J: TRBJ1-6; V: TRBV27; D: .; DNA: TGTGCCAGCAGTTTAGCTGGCAGACAAAATTCACCCCTCCACTTT; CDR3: CASSLAGRQNSPLHF
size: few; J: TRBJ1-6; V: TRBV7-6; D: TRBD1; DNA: TGTGCCAGCAGCCGGGACAGTAGCTCCTATAATTCACCCCTCCACTTT; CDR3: CASSRDSSSYNSPLHF